The clone carrying this TCR beta chain was counted only a few times. Its specificity is not known. Individually, cDNA molecules had unique molecular identifiers attached to them. TCRdb analysed the 5' RACE reads with MiXCR anew, one entry per CDR3 protein. This table has under 50,000 distinct CDR3 sequences, around a quarter appearing once. The data stem from a study of early T cells in non-severe SARS-CoV-2 infection. For the study at large: The authors sequenced bulk RNA from unsorted whole blood, leaving chains unpaired.

Study results and caveats: Clonotype matching in VDJdb favored anti-spike CD8 responses and did not capture private and CD4 specificities.

The source is an adult who was a healthcare worker with PCR-confirmed SARS-CoV-2 infection or an uninfected control (not recorded which). The sequencing here drew on whole blood, taken at baseline.

The CDR3 loop reads CASSSRTSGDTDTQYF. In nucleotides, the CDR3 is TGCGCCAGCAGCTCGAGGACTAGCGGGGACACAGATACGCAGTATTTT. The V gene is TRBV5-1, the J gene TRBJ2-3; 12 bases are shared with TRBD2. CDR1 SGHRS and CDR2 YFSETQ come from the germline V gene. The CDR3 sequence is 16 residues long. The V segment lost 3 bases and the J segment 2 bases; nucleotides outside the gene matches: 4.